This paragraph covers one T cell receptor (beta chain) sequence. Which antigen it targets is not known. Base qualities are not recorded, but no much larger clone differs from it by a single base. Whole blood was collected in K2EDTA tubes by collaborating institutions according to the institutions' own protocols. For TCRbeta analysis, collaborators shipped samples as frozen whole blood, isolated PBMCs, or DNA extracted from either of those sample types. TCRbeta CDR3 regions were amplified from genomic DNA by means of the immunoSEQ Assay, a bias-controlled multiplex PCR. As for how the authors treated the data: Nucleated cell counts per sample were estimated from amplification of reference gene primers within the assay. To quantify the absolute abundance of each unique TCRbeta CDR3 rearrangement, sequence reads were collapsed and filtered. For each sample, productive Simpson clonality was calculated as the square root of Simpson's diversity index over productive rearrangements. The table comes from immuneACCESS by way of TCRdb, which keeps in-frame sequences with V and J called. Part of the clones is missing from these tables; in studies checked, under half for an unresolved V gene and the rest for unknown reasons. V, J and clone size derive from that table, while D and trimming were established from the DNA sequence. This sample holds about 72,000 clones; roughly 82% were observed only once. Together, the top ten hold about 19% of the sample.

The data derive from a study of blood T cell repertoires in COVID-19 (dated by TCRdb to 2018 to 2020). Regarding the study in general: Samples covering the acute and convalescent phases of COVID-19 were provided by collaborators in the United States, Italy and Spain. The prospective study material was composed of cDNA or gDNA derived from T cells, B-cell-depleted T cells, or PBMCs. Subjects who had been exposed to COVID-19, were actively infected with it, or had recovered from it provided the deeply sampled blood TCRbeta repertoires that made up the dataset. The repertoires were released in a freely available public database intended as a resource for research on the immune response to SARS-CoV-2. The samples were drawn from two sources: the first 160 participants of the ongoing ImmuneRACE study, and 950 to 1,500 subjects contributed by 6 global collaborators. A de-identified subject ID, COVID-19 status, age in years and sex were almost always included in the sample metadata. Where available, HLA class I and class II types were obtained from metadata supplied by the sample provider rather than from assay-based typing.

Here is what the overall study found, with its caveats: How much clinical and demographic metadata was included differed by source and by participant, and the metadata was provided uncurated.

Inclusive of the bounding cysteine and phenylalanine, the CDR3 is 18 residues long. The only DNA kept is the CDR3, 54 bases in frame from the first base. The germline V gene encodes CDR1 SGHDN and CDR2 FVKESK. V and J are truncated by 2 bases and 2 bases respectively, leaving an intervening sequence of 19 bases. This chain joins TRBV14 to TRBJ2-1; a tentative D call is TRBD2 (6 bases match). This TCR was sampled from a human donor in a cohort sampled during active COVID-19. The sample consisted of peripheral blood. CDR3 region: CASSQNPIAALTYNEQFF. The DNA sequence follows: TGTGCCAGCAGCCAAAACCCGATAGCGGCCTTGACCTACAATGAGCAGTTCTTC. Extended through the reference TRBV14 and TRBJ2-1 proteins, this CDR3 yields the full variable domain: EAGVTQFPSHSVIEKGQTVTLRCDPISGHDNLYWYRRVMGKEIKFLLHFVKESKQDESGMPNNRFLAERTGGTYSTLKVQPAELEDSGVYFCASSQNPIAALTYNEQFFGPGTRLTVL.